One and the same sample provided the 11 T cell receptor beta chains below, sequenced in a study of neoadjuvant anti-PD-1 for oral cavity cancer. Assay: immunoSEQ multiplex PCR; the TCRdb copy retains only in-frame clones and omits some. The sample contains roughly 36,000 clones, roughly two fifths of which appear only once. As for time point: after neoadjuvant nivolumab, at surgical resection. Sample: tumor tissue, taken after nivolumab (anti-PD-1) treatment. The receptor set was obtained from a person between 40 and 79 years old with oral cavity squamous cell carcinoma.

The V and J genes are TRBV27 and TRBJ1-5, with D unresolved. Germline V gene sequence: CDR1 MNHEY, CDR2 SMNVEV (reference sequence). This CDR3 has 16 residues. The ends were cut back, 8 bases at V and 0 bases at J, with 17 bases in the middle. The DNA of the CDR3 is TGTGCCAGCCGGGCGGGGATGTCCTTTAGCAATCAGCCCCAGCATTTT. It codes for CASRAGMSFSNQPQHF.

Worth noting for this clone: Mismatch with germline at one junction end may stem from a read error. The chain has TRBV7-7 and TRBJ1-4; 7 nucleotides agree with TRBD1. The germline gives CDR1 SSHAT, CDR2 FNYEAQ (reference sequence). The CDR3 spans 15 residues. CDR3 amino acids: CASSLVAGGNEKLFF. The CDR3 DNA is TGTGCTAGCAGCTTAGTGGCAGGGGGAAATGAAAAACTGTTTTTT.

This clone has a count of ten or more. The sample has other DNA sequences that encode this CDR3 too. The gene calls are TRBV9 and TRBJ2-5, with 7 positions matching TRBD2. V trimming: 2 bases; J trimming: 4 bases; junction bases outside the gene matches: 8. This CDR3 has 15 amino acids. Germline V gene sequence: CDR1 SGDLS, CDR2 YYNGEE. The CDR3 reads CASSVDSGRGETQYF. The CDR3 coding sequence is TGTGCCAGCAGCGTGGATAGCGGGCGTGGAGAGACCCAGTACTTC.

A few counts support this clone. This sequence joins TRBV6-6 and TRBJ2-7; 13 nucleotides align to TRBD2. From germline, CDR1 is MNHNY and CDR2 SVGAGI (reference sequence). This CDR3 comprises 15 residues. V was clipped by 2 bases and J by 5 bases; unmatched bases: 3. The CDR3 reads CASSYGGLAGDEQYF. CDR3 coding DNA: TGTGCCAGCAGTTACGGAGGACTAGCGGGAGACGAGCAGTACTTC.

The rearrangement links TRBV6-1 to TRBJ1-5; D unresolved. The germline V gene encodes CDR1 MNHNS and CDR2 SASEGT. Trimming left V 0 bases short and J 9 bases short, with 6 bases between. This CDR3 comprises 12 residues. The CDR3 reads CASSEAGRPQHF. The CDR3 DNA sequence: TGTGCCAGCAGTGAAGCAGGGCGGCCCCAGCATTTT.

This chain connects TRBV15 to TRBJ2-7; TRBD1 aligns across 8 bases. Looked up from germline, CDR1 is LNHNV and CDR2 is YYDKDF (reference sequence). V lost 3 bases to trimming and J lost 0 bases; unmatched junction nucleotides: 7. This CDR3 is 16 amino acids long. CDR3: CATSRGGQDSSYEQYF. The DNA for the CDR3 is TGTGCCACCAGCAGGGGGGGACAGGACAGCTCCTACGAGCAGTACTTC.

The chain links TRBV18 to TRBJ2-7; 8 bases agree with TRBD1. CDR3 size: 14 residues. The V gene's germline CDR1 is KGHSH and CDR2 LQKENI. V shed 4 bases and J 4 bases; nucleotides not matched to a gene: 6. CDR3 DNA sequence: TGTGCCAGCTCACTCCGGGACAGGAGTTACGAGCAGTACTTC. It specifies CASSLRDRSYEQYF.

This clone was counted between two and nine times. Other DNA variants within this sample encode the same CDR3. V is TRBV5-4 and J is TRBJ2-3; D uncertain. From germline, CDR1 is SGHNT and CDR2 YYREEE (reference sequence). The CDR3 is 12 residues long. Between the trimmed V and J ends, which lost 1 base and 2 bases, there was a span of 2 bases. The CDR3 DNA reads as TGTGCCAGCAGCTTGTACACAGATACGCAGTATTTT. Translation gives CASSLYTDTQYF. The whole variable domain, filled in from reference TRBV5-4 and TRBJ2-3, reads ETGVTQSPTHLIKTRGQQVTLRCSSQSGHNTVSWYQQALGQGPQFIFQYYREEENGRGNFPPRFSGLQFPNYSSELNVNALELDDSALYLCASSLYTDTQYFGPGTRLTVL.

The rearrangement joins TRBV7-6 to TRBJ2-5; tentative D call: TRBD1 (6 bases). The CDR3 has 15 residues. V lost 0 bases to trimming and J lost 5 bases, with 13 bases between them. Germline lookup yields CDR1 SGHVS and CDR2 FNYEAQ. The DNA for the CDR3 is TGTGCCAGCAGCTTAGCACCTAGGCAGGGGGAGACCCAGTACTTC. Its translation: CASSLAPRQGETQYF. Together with reference TRBV7-6 and TRBJ2-5, the CDR3 gives the full variable domain: GAGVSQSPRYKVTKRGQDVALRCDPISGHVSLYWYRQALGQGPEFLTYFNYEAQQDKSGLPNDRFSAERPEGSISTLTIQRTEQRDSAMYRCASSLAPRQGETQYFGPGTRLLVL.

Only a few counts were recorded for this clone. The chain links TRBV6-6 to TRBJ1-2; 8 positions agree with TRBD1. Unmatched junction bases numbered 8, after V lost 7 bases and J lost 4 bases. Per the germline V gene, CDR1 is MNHNY and CDR2 is SVGAGI (reference sequence). The CDR3 contains 14 residues. The DNA of the CDR3 is TGTGCCAGCACCGGACAGGGCGGGGCCTATGGCTACACCTTC. This codes for CASTGQGGAYGYTF.

The rearrangement uses TRBV9 and TRBJ2-1; TRBD2 matches 8 bases. The trim removed 2 bases at V and 4 bases at J, leaving 17 bases unmatched. In germline, CDR1 is SGDLS, CDR2 YYNGEE. This CDR3 is 19 amino acids long. The CDR3 region is CASSVGITSGIWGYNEQFF. In DNA form, the CDR3 reads TGTGCCAGCAGCGTGGGAATCACTAGCGGAATTTGGGGATACAATGAGCAGTTCTTC.